The TCR beta chain under discussion was sequenced for a study of CD8 T cells in Susac syndrome. J was trimmed by 4 bases and V by 6 bases; bases with no gene match: 6. The CDR3 consists of 14 residues. Germline-derived CDR1 and CDR2 are SGHDN and FVKESK. Random hexamers were used to reverse transcribe an amount of roughly 0.5 to 1 ug RNA. The amplification used immunoSEQ multiplex PCR on TCR beta CDR3; it spanned 54 Vbeta and 13 Jbeta. TCRdb called the immunoSEQ multiplex PCR reads again in MiXCR, with one record for every CDR3 protein. The sample has 150,000 or so distinct CDR3 sequences, around 96% seen once; the top ten hold around 0.14%. From blood CD8+ and CD4+ T cells, TCR beta sequences were generated. TEMRA cells were FACS-enriched, unlike CD8+ and CD4+ T cells, which were negatively isolated.

The chain links TRBV14 to TRBJ2-5; 9 bases are a match to TRBD1. The origin of this receptor is a human donor in good health. Sequencing was carried out using CD4+ T cells from PBMCs. Here the CDR3 DNA reads TGTGCCAGCAGAGATGACAGGGGGGGAGAGACCCAGTACTTC. This gives the protein CASRDDRGGETQYF.